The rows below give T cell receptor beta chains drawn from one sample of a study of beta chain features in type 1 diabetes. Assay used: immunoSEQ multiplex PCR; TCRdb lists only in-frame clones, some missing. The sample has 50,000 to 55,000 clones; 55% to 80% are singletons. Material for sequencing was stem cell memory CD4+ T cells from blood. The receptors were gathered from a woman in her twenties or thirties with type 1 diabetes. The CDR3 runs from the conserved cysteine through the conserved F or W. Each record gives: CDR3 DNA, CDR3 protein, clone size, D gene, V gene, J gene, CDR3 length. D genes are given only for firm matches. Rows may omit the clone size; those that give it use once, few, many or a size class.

TGTGCCAGCAGCTTGGAGCGGGCCTACAATGAGCAGTTCTTC	CASSLERAYNEQFF	few	.	TRBV5-4	TRBJ2-1	14
TGCGCCAGCAGCTTGGGGGGGACAGGGGACTACAATGAGCAGTTCTTC	CASSLGGTGDYNEQFF	.	TRBD1	TRBV5-1	TRBJ2-1	16
TGTGCCTGGAGTGGGACAGGGTGGTTAGGGACTGAAGCTTTCTTT	CAWSGTGWLGTEAFF	.	TRBD1	TRBV30	TRBJ1-1	15
TGTGCCAGCAGCTCGGGACTAGCGGGCCTCTACGAGCAGTACTTC	CASSSGLAGLYEQYF	.	TRBD2	TRBV7-6	TRBJ2-7	15
TGTGCCAGCAGCCAAGGGGGCATTAGGAACACCATATATTTT	CASSQGGIRNTIYF	.	.	TRBV4-2	TRBJ1-3	14
TGTGCCAGCAGCCCGGGACAGGTTGGAAGGGAGACCCAGTACTTC	CASSPGQVGRETQYF	.	TRBD1	TRBV5-6	TRBJ2-5	15
TGCGCCAGCAGTGAGGGGTTAGCGGGATACGAGCAGTACTTC	CASSEGLAGYEQYF	once	TRBD2	TRBV10-1	TRBJ2-7	14
TGTGCCAGCAGCTTGGTGGGCGGGAGGCGCTACGAGCAGTACTTC	CASSLVGGRRYEQYF	.	TRBD2	TRBV5-4	TRBJ2-7	15
TGTGCCTCCATAACCGGGACTAGAAACACCGGGGAGCTGTTTTTT	CASITGTRNTGELFF	.	TRBD2	TRBV30	TRBJ2-2	15
TGTGCCAGCAGCTCCGACGTGACGGGTAGCTCCTACAATGAGCAGTTCTTC	CASSSDVTGSSYNEQFF	.	.	TRBV7-9	TRBJ2-1	17
TGCGCCAGCAGCTTGCGGTTGGCAGGGGCTGCTTCTGGGGCCAACGTCCTGACTTTC	CASSLRLAGAASGANVLTF	few	.	TRBV5-1	TRBJ2-6	19
TGTGCCAGCAGTTTTATAGACGGACTAGTTAAAGGTCAAGAGACCCAGTACTTC	CASSFIDGLVKGQETQYF	.	TRBD2	TRBV28	TRBJ2-5	18
TGTGCCAGCACCCTAGCGACTAGGCCAGATACGCAGTATTTT	CASTLATRPDTQYF	.	.	TRBV6-6	TRBJ2-3	14
TGTGCCAGCAGCTCCAGGACAGGCGAGCAGTTCTTC	CASSSRTGEQFF	.	TRBD1	TRBV9	TRBJ2-1	12
TGTGCCAGCAGCGTCCGGGACAGAAACACCATATATTTT	CASSVRDRNTIYF	.	.	TRBV13	TRBJ1-3	13
TGTGCCAGCAGTGAATCCCAGCGGGCTCCGAACACCGGGGAGCTGTTTTTT	CASSESQRAPNTGELFF	.	.	TRBV6-1	TRBJ2-2	17
TGTGCCTGGAGTGACACAGGATATAACACTGAAGCTTTCTTT	CAWSDTGYNTEAFF	few	.	TRBV30	TRBJ1-1	14
TGTGCCTGGAGTAAGGGGGCTGGGGAGCAGTTCTTC	CAWSKGAGEQFF	.	TRBD1	TRBV30	TRBJ2-1	12
TGTGCCAGCAGCAAAGAGGCCGGGACTGCTAGCACAGATACGCAGTATTTT	CASSKEAGTASTDTQYF	.	.	TRBV21-1	TRBJ2-3	17
TGTGCCGGACACAGGGCTGGAAACACCATATATTTT	CAGHRAGNTIYF	.	.	TRBV30	TRBJ1-3	12
TGTGCCAGCCGCCGGGGGGGAGGGAGAGTTGAAGCTTTCTTT	CASRRGGGRVEAFF	few	.	TRBV13	TRBJ1-1	14
TGCGCCAGCAAAAGACTAGCGTCCACAGATACGCAGTATTTT	CASKRLASTDTQYF	.	TRBD2	TRBV5-1	TRBJ2-3	14
TGTGCCAGCAGCTGGGGCCGGGACTCCAGTCCAGATACGCAGTATTTT	CASSWGRDSSPDTQYF	few	.	TRBV7-2	TRBJ2-3	16
TGTGCCAGCAGCTTACAGGAAGGGTCCTACGAGCAGTACTTC	CASSLQEGSYEQYF	.	.	TRBV5-4	TRBJ2-7	14
TGTGCCAGTAGTTCTAGCGGGAGCTCCTACAATGAGCAGTTCTTC	CASSSSGSSYNEQFF	.	TRBD2	TRBV19	TRBJ2-1	15
TGTGCCAGCAGCCAAGGGGACATGCACAATGAGCAGTTCTTC	CASSQGDMHNEQFF	few	.	TRBV4-2	TRBJ2-1	14
TGTGCCAGCAGCGCGACAGGGGTAGAGACCCAGTACTTC	CASSATGVETQYF	.	TRBD1	TRBV7-9	TRBJ2-5	13
TGTGCCAGCAGCTTGGTGGTTGGAGGGGCGGAAGCTTTCTTT	CASSLVVGGAEAFF	.	.	TRBV5-4	TRBJ1-1	14
TGTGCCTGGAGTGTTGTGGCCAACACTGAAGCTTTCTTT	CAWSVVANTEAFF	.	.	TRBV30	TRBJ1-1	13
TGCAGTGCTAGGACAGGGCCTGAAGCTTTCTTT	CSARTGPEAFF	.	TRBD1	TRBV20-1	TRBJ1-1	11
TGTGCCAGCTCACCACCTGCGGGCTCAGAGACCCAGTACTTC	CASSPPAGSETQYF	.	.	TRBV18	TRBJ2-5	14
TGTGCCAGCCAGACAACCTCCTACAATGAGCAGTTCTTC	CASQTTSYNEQFF	.	.	TRBV18	TRBJ2-1	13
TGTGCCAGCAGTTACTTCAGGCTAATGAACACTGAAGCTTTCTTT	CASSYFRLMNTEAFF	.	.	TRBV6-5	TRBJ1-1	15
TGTGCCATCAGTGAGTCACTGGGGACTAGCGGGAGGAGCACCGGGGAGCTGTTTTTT	CAISESLGTSGRSTGELFF	.	TRBD2	TRBV10-3	TRBJ2-2	19
TGTGCCAGCACGTGGACAGGGGTCTATGGCTACACCTTC	CASTWTGVYGYTF	.	TRBD1	TRBV7-9	TRBJ1-2	13
TGTGCCAGCAGCTCGCCGGGACAGAACACTGAAGCTTTCTTT	CASSSPGQNTEAFF	.	.	TRBV5-4	TRBJ1-1	14
TGTGCCAGCACTCTCGCAGGGGAGCAGTTCTTC	CASTLAGEQFF	.	.	TRBV6-6	TRBJ2-1	11
TGTGCCTGGAGTGATCAGGGGGTAAAGACCCAGTACTTC	CAWSDQGVKTQYF	.	TRBD1	TRBV30	TRBJ2-5	13
TGCGCCAGCAGCTTGGACGGGAGTGGGAACACTGAAGCTTTCTTT	CASSLDGSGNTEAFF	.	.	TRBV5-1	TRBJ1-1	15
TGTGCCAGCAGTGACGTTAGTGTGGAAAAACTGTTTTTT	CASSDVSVEKLFF	.	.	TRBV2	TRBJ1-4	13
TGTGCCAGCAGCGAGGGACTAGACTCAGGCTCCTACGAGCAGTACTTC	CASSEGLDSGSYEQYF	.	TRBD2	TRBV9	TRBJ2-7	16